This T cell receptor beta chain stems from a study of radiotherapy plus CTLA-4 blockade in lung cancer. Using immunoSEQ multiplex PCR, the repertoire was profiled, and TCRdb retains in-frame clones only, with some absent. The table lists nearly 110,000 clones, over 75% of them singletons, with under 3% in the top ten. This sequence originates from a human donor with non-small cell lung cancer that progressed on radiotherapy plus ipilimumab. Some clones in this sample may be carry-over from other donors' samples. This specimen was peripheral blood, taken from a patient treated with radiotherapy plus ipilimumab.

DNA of the CDR3: TGTGCCAGCAGCCGGGGGAAGTCTGGAAACACCATATATTTT. The encoded protein is CASSRGKSGNTIYF. The chain recombines TRBV4-2 with TRBJ1-3; D perhaps matches TRBD1 (5 bases). V lost 4 bases, J lost 1 base, and 8 bases lay in between. The CDR3 consists of 14 residues. Germline V lookup: CDR1 LGHNA, CDR2 YNFKEQ.